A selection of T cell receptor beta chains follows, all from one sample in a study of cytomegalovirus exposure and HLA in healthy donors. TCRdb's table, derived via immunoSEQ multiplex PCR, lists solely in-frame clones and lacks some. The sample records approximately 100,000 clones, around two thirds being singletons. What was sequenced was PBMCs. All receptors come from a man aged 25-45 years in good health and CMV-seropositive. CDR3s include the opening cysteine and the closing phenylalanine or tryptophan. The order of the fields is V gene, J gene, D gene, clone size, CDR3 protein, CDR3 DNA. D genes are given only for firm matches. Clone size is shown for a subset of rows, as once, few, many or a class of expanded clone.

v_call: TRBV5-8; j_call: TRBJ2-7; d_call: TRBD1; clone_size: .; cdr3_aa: CASSGGQGDWYEQYF; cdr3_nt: TGTGCCAGCAGCGGCGGACAGGGGGATTGGTACGAGCAGTACTTC
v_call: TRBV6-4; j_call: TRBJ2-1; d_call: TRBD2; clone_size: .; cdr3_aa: CASSLWGGDNNEQFF; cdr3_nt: TGTGCCAGCAGTTTGTGGGGGGGGGATAACAATGAGCAGTTCTTC
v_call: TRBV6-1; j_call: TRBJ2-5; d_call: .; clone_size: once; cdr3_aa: CASSEGGSSRATQYF; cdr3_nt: TGTGCCAGCAGTGAAGGGGGCTCGTCTAGGGCGACCCAGTACTTC
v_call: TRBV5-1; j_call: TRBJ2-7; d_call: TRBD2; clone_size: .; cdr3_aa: CASSDPTSGGYEQYF; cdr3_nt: TGCGCCAGCTCTGACCCGACTAGCGGGGGCTACGAGCAGTACTTC
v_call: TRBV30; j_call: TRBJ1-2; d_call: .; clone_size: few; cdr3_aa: CAWSVGGFSYGYTF; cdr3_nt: TGTGCCTGGAGTGTAGGGGGATTCAGCTATGGCTACACCTTC
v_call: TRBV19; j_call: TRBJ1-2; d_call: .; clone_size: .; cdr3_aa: CASMEALDGYGYTF; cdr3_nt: TGTGCCAGTATGGAAGCGCTCGATGGATATGGCTACACCTTC
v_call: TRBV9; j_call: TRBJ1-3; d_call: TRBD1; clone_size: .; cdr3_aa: CASSVAYQGAGNTIYF; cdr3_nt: TGTGCCAGCAGCGTAGCTTACCAGGGGGCTGGAAACACCATATATTTT
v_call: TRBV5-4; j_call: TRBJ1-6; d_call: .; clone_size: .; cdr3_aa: CASSLYSQGNSPLHF; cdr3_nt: TGTGCCAGCAGCTTGTATTCACAGGGAAATTCACCCCTCCACTTT
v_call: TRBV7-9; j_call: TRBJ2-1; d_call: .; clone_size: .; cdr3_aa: CASSALRIRGDNEQFF; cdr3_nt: TGTGCCAGCAGCGCCCTCCGGATCCGGGGAGACAATGAGCAGTTCTTC
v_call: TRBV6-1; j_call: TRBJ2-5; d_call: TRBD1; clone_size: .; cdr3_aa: CASIGTVGETQYF; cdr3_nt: TGTGCCAGCATCGGGACAGTCGGGGAGACCCAGTACTTC
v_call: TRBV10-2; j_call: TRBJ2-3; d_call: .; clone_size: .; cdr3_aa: CASSEPGRVGGTDTQYF; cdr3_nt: TGCGCCAGCAGTGAGCCTGGCCGGGTAGGAGGCACAGATACGCAGTATTTT
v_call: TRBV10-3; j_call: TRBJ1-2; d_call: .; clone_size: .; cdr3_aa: CAISGGRIGNYGYTF; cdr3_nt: TGTGCCATCAGTGGGGGCAGGATAGGTAACTATGGCTACACCTTC
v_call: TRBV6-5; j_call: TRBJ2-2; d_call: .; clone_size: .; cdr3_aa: CASREDTGELFF; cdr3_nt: TGTGCCAGCAGGGAGGACACCGGGGAGCTGTTTTTT
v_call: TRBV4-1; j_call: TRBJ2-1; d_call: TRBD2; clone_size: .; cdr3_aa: CASSQPSGGESSYNEQFF; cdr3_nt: TGCGCCAGCAGCCAACCTAGCGGGGGAGAAAGCTCCTACAATGAGCAGTTCTTC
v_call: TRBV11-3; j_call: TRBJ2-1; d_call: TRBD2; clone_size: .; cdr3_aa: CASSLAPSGDYNEQFF; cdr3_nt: TGTGCCAGCAGCTTAGCGCCTAGCGGGGACTACAATGAGCAGTTCTTC
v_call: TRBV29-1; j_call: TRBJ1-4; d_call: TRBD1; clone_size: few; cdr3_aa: CSVRPGTGGEKLFF; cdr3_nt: TGCAGCGTTCGCCCCGGGACAGGGGGAGAAAAACTGTTTTTT
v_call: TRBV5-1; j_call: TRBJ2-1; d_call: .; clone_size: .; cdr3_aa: CASTIGADSSYNEQFF; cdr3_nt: TGCGCCAGCACCATTGGGGCGGATAGCTCCTACAATGAGCAGTTCTTC
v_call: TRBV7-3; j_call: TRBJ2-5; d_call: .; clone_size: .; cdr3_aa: CASSLRSGQETQYF; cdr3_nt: TGTGCCAGCAGCTTACGGTCAGGCCAAGAGACCCAGTACTTC
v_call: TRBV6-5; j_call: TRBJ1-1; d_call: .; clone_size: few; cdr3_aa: CASSLSQEGFTEAFF; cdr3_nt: TGTGCCAGCAGTCTATCACAGGAGGGTTTCACTGAAGCTTTCTTT
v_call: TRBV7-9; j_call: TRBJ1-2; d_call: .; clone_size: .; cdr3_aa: CASSLVLEDGYTF; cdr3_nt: TGTGCCAGCAGCTTAGTCCTGGAGGATGGCTACACCTTC
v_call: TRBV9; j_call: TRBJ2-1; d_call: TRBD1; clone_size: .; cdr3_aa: CASSVKRQGAGEQFF; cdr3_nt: TGTGCCAGCAGCGTAAAAAGACAGGGGGCGGGTGAGCAGTTCTTC
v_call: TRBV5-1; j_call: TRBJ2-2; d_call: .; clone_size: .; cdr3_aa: CASSLTGDPNTGELFF; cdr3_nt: TGCGCCAGCAGCTTGACGGGGGACCCAAACACCGGGGAGCTGTTTTTT
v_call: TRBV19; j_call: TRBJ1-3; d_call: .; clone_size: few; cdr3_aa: CASSRAGNSGNTIYF; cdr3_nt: TGTGCCAGTAGTAGAGCGGGAAACTCTGGAAACACCATATATTTT
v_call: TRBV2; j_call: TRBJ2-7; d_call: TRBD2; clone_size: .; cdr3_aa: CASSEEGGGEYEQYF; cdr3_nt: TGTGCCAGCAGTGAAGAGGGCGGGGGGGAGTACGAGCAGTACTTC
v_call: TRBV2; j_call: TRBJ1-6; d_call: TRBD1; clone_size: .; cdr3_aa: CALRTGTNSPLHF; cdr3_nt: TGTGCCTTACGGACAGGGACAAATTCACCCCTCCACTTT
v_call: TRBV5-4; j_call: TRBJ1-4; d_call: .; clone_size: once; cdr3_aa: CASSLALGANEKLFF; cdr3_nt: TGTGCCAGCAGCTTGGCCCTGGGGGCAAATGAAAAACTGTTTTTT
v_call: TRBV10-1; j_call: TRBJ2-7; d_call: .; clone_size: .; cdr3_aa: CASSLGGTEQYF; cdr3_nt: TGCGCCAGCTCTCTAGGTGGTACCGAGCAGTACTTC
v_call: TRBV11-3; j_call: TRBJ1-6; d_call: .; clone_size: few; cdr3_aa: CASSLSSGWTPLHF; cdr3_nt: TGTGCCAGCAGCTTATCCAGCGGGTGGACACCCCTCCACTTT
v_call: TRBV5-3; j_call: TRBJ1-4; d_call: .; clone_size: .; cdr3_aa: CARSLAPNEKLFF; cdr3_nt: TGTGCCAGAAGCTTGGCCCCAAATGAAAAACTGTTTTTT
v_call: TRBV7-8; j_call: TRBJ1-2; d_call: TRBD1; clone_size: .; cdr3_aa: CASSLIGRGDGYTF; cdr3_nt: TGTGCCAGCAGCTTAATCGGCAGGGGGGATGGCTACACCTTC
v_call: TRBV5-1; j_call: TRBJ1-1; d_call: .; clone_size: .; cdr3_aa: CASSQTGPTEAFF; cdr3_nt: TGCGCCAGCAGCCAAACAGGGCCCACTGAAGCTTTCTTT
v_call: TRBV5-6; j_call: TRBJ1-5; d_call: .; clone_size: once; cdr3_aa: CASSLGVGGVGNQPQHF; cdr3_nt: TGTGCCAGCAGCTTGGGGGTCGGGGGGGTCGGGAATCAGCCCCAGCATTTT
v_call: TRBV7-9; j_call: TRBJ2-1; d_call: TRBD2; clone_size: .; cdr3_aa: CASSGPGLAAYNEQFF; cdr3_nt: TGTGCCAGCAGCGGACCGGGACTAGCGGCTTACAATGAGCAGTTCTTC
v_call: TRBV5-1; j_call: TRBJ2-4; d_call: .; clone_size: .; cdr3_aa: CASSEQGTDIQYF; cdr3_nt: TGCGCCAGCAGCGAACAGGGTACGGACATTCAGTACTTC
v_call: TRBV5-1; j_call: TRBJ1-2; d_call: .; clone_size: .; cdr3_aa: CASKNRTNYGYTF; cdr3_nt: TGCGCCAGCAAGAACAGGACTAACTATGGCTACACCTTC
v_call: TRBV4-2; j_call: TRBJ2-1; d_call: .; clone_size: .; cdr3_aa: CASSQNLASEQFF; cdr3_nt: TGTGCCAGCAGCCAGAACCTAGCGAGTGAGCAGTTCTTC
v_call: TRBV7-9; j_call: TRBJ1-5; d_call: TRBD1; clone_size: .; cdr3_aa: CASSMGQSQPQHF; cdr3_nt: TGTGCCAGCAGCATGGGACAGTCTCAGCCCCAGCATTTT
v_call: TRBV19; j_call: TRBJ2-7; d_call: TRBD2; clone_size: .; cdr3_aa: CASSIGGPAGPEQYF; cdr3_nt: TGTGCCAGTAGTATAGGAGGGCCAGCGGGACCCGAGCAGTACTTC
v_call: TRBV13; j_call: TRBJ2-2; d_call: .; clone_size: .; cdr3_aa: CASSSIGGELFF; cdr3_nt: TGTGCCAGCAGCTCAATCGGTGGGGAGCTGTTTTTT
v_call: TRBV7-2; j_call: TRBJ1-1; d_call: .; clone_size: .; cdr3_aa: CASSLWGRVVEAFF; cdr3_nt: TGTGCCAGCAGCTTATGGGGCAGGGTGGTGGAGGCTTTCTTT
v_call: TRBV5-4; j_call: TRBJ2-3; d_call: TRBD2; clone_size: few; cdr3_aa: CASSPQRGTDTQYF; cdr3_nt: TGTGCCAGCAGCCCCCAGCGGGGGACAGATACGCAGTATTTT
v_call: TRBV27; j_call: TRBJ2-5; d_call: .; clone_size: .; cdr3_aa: CASSFGSLGRETQYF; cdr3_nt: TGTGCCAGCAGTTTTGGCAGCTTAGGGAGGGAGACCCAGTACTTC
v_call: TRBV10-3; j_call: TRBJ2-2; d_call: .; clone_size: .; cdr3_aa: CAISEATGRTGELFF; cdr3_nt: TGTGCCATCAGTGAGGCAACAGGGCGAACCGGGGAGCTGTTTTTT
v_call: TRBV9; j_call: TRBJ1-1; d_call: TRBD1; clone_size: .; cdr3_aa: CASSVEGQGNTEAFF; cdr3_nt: TGTGCCAGCAGCGTAGAGGGACAGGGTAACACTGAAGCTTTCTTT
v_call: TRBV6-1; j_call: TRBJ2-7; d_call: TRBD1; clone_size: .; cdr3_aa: CASSERQGSYEQYF; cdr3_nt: TGTGCCAGCAGTGAACGACAGGGTTCCTACGAGCAGTACTTC
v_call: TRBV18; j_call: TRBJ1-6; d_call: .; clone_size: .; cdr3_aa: CASSPARGIDSPLHF; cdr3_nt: TGTGCCAGCTCACCAGCCAGGGGCATCGATTCACCCCTCCACTTT
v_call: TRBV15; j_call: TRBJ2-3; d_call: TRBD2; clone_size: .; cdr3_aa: CATSRGYGTSGGTDTQYF; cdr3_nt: TGTGCCACCAGCAGAGGTTATGGGACTAGCGGGGGCACAGATACGCAGTATTTT
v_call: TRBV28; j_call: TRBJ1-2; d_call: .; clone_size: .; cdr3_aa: CASSFFPDLTGNYGYTF; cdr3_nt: TGTGCCAGCAGTTTCTTTCCGGACCTCACAGGGAACTATGGCTACACCTTC